This T cell receptor beta chain was sequenced in a study of T cell responses to AZD1222 COVID-19 vaccine. The assay was immunoSEQ multiplex PCR, and TCRdb's table has in-frame clones only and misses some. The sample has 80,000 or so clones, roughly 87% seen once. Trimming removed 3 bases from V and 1 base from J, with 12 bases in between. Germline V gene sequence: CDR1 LGHDT, CDR2 YNNKEL (reference sequence). CDR3 size: 16 residues. Study findings and constraints: Females outnumbered males among donors, who were mostly white British; clonal diversity was possibly underestimated. The span of vaccine-associated CD4 TCRs extended across spike, with dominance at 160-218 and 743-854. Only 5 or 6 individuals given AZD1222 were seropositive at baseline.

Points on this clone: Its antigen is not identified.

V gene TRBV3-1 (or the pseudogene TRBV3-2) combines with J gene TRBJ1-4; no clear D. The source was peripheral blood, collected on day 0 of AZD1222 vaccination. This clonotype was sampled from an adult in good health. The CDR3 loop is CASSQRNHLTNEKLFF. CDR3 bases: TGTGCCAGCAGCCAGAGAAACCACCTAACTAATGAAAAACTGTTTTTT.